These 20 T cell receptor beta chains were sequenced from one sample in a study of cytomegalovirus exposure and HLA in healthy donors. With 60 Vbeta and 13 Jbeta primers, the PCR was carried out. TCRdb's copy holds only in-frame clones and misses some; the assay was immunoSEQ multiplex PCR. This table holds around 190,000 clones, around 77% found once. Sample: PBMCs. All receptors derive from a woman in her thirties in good health and CMV-seronegative.

This clone has only one observation. The chain joins TRBV9 to TRBJ2-7; 8 nucleotides agree with TRBD1. The CDR3 runs 17 residues. J lost 5 bases, V lost 0 bases, and 13 bases had no gene match. Germline CDR1 SGDLS, CDR2 YYNGEE. The CDR3 sequence is CASSVEPWTGWRNEQYF. The CDR3 nucleotides are TGTGCCAGCAGCGTAGAGCCCTGGACAGGGTGGCGGAACGAGCAGTACTTC.

The CDR3 DNA follows: TGTGCCAGCAGTGAAAAGAGCATTCAGTACTTC. Protein sequence: CASSEKSIQYF. V and J are TRBV2 and TRBJ2-4; D gene uncertain. Germline assignment: CDR1 SNHLY and CDR2 FYNNEI. Trimming stripped 2 bases from V and 9 bases from J, with 5 bases between. CDR3 length: 11 residues.

The chain combines TRBV28 with TRBJ1-2; D perhaps matches TRBD1 (6 bases). Germline CDR1 and CDR2: MDHEN and SYDVKM. This CDR3 is 14 amino acids long. With 2 bases removed from V and 7 bases from J, the gap between germline ends came to 14 bases. In DNA, the CDR3 is TGTGCCAGCAGTTTAGTAAGGGGGGGCTCTGGCTACACCTTC. It yields the protein CASSLVRGGSGYTF.

The chain joins TRBV13 to TRBJ2-7; D is possibly TRBD1 (5 bases). V was pared by 3 bases and J by 4 bases, with 13 bases between. CDR1 is PRHDT and CDR2 is FYEKMQ in the germline V gene (reference sequence). This CDR3 is 14 amino acids long. The CDR3 sequence is CASSFGHEKYEQYF. CDR3 sequence (DNA): TGTGCCAGCAGCTTTGGACACGAAAAATACGAGCAGTACTTC.

The rearrangement joins TRBV9 to TRBJ1-1, with a tentative D call TRBD1 (5 bases). V was trimmed by 0 bases and J by 3 bases, leaving 12 bases between them. Per the germline V gene, CDR1 is SGDLS and CDR2 is YYNGEE. This CDR3 contains 15 residues. DNA for the CDR3: TGTGCCAGCAGCGTAGGGACCGGGGGGGACACTGAAGCTTTCTTT. Encoded protein: CASSVGTGGDTEAFF.

This clone has only a few counts. V and J are TRBV5-1 and TRBJ2-1; D ambiguous. CDR1 SGHRS and CDR2 YFSETQ come from the germline V gene. The length of the CDR3 is 14 residues. The V and J ends lost 5 bases and 5 bases respectively, with 14 bases between them. CDR3: CASRFSSDNNEQFF. The CDR3 DNA follows: TGCGCCAGCAGATTTAGTTCCGACAACAATGAGCAGTTCTTC.

The V and J genes are TRBV5-1 and TRBJ2-3; TRBD2 aligns across 9 bases. The trim removed 4 bases at V and 5 bases at J, leaving 8 bases unmatched. CDR1 SGHRS and CDR2 YFSETQ come from the germline V gene. The length of the CDR3 is 15 residues. The CDR3 DNA sequence: TGCGCCAGCAGCGTAGGGACTAGCCAAGGAGATACGCAGTATTTT. Encoded protein: CASSVGTSQGDTQYF. Supplemented by reference TRBV5-1 and TRBJ2-3, the full variable domain reads KAGVTQTPRYLIKTRGQQVTLSCSPISGHRSVSWYQQTPGQGLQFLFEYFSETQRNKGNFPGRFSGRQFSNSRSEMNVSTLELGDSALYLCASSVGTSQGDTQYFGPGTRLTVL.

The chain combines TRBV27 with TRBJ2-7; D possibly corresponds to TRBD1 (5 bases). This CDR3 has 14 amino acids. The germline V gene encodes CDR1 MNHEY and CDR2 SMNVEV (reference sequence). Trimming cost V 1 base and J 1 base, with 8 bases left between them. The CDR3 DNA follows: TGTGCCAGCAGTTTATGGGGCAGTTCCTACGAGCAGTACTTC. Translated, it gives CASSLWGSSYEQYF.

The J gene is TRBJ1-1, the V gene TRBV6-1; weak D call: TRBD1 (6 bases). The CDR3 is 12 residues long. Germline V gene sequence: CDR1 MNHNS, CDR2 SASEGT. With 10 bases removed from V and 1 base from J, the gap between germline ends came to 10 bases. CDR3 bases: TGTGCCATCAGGACAGAGAACACTGAAGCTTTCTTT. Translation gives CAIRTENTEAFF.

The chain employs TRBV5-4 and TRBJ1-2, with 7 bases aligning to TRBD1. CDR1 and CDR2 (germline): SGHNT, YYREEE (reference sequence). V lost 4 bases, J lost 6 bases, and 6 bases stayed unmatched. The CDR3 length is 13 residues. The CDR3 protein is CASSARGLDGYTF. The CDR3 region has the DNA TGTGCCAGCAGCGCGAGGGGGCTGGATGGCTACACCTTC.

This rearrangement joins TRBV18 to TRBJ1-4; D might be TRBD1 (6 bases). Germline values: CDR1 KGHSH, CDR2 LQKENI. Between the trimmed V and J ends, which lost 1 base and 8 bases, there was a span of 23 bases. The CDR3 length is 18 residues. CDR3 in amino acids: CASSPRRTDRGTIEKLFF. The CDR3 nucleotides are TGTGCCAGCTCACCACGCAGGACAGATAGGGGGACTATCGAAAAACTGTTTTTT.

The rearrangement joins TRBV10-3 to TRBJ1-2; D is undetermined. V dropped 0 bases and J dropped 3 bases, with 8 bases sitting between them. This CDR3 has 14 amino acids. The germline V gene has CDR1 ENHRY and CDR2 SYGVKD. CDR3 in DNA: TGTGCCATCAGTGAGTCGTCTCCGGACTATGGCTACACCTTC. Its protein is CAISESSPDYGYTF.

The chain's CDR3 is CASSYSGATTDQPQHF. The DNA for the CDR3 is TGTGCCAGCAGTTACTCCGGAGCCACCACCGATCAGCCCCAGCATTTT. V gene TRBV6-5 combines with J gene TRBJ1-5; D unclear. V was clipped by 0 bases and J by 5 bases, with 14 bases between them. The germline gives CDR1 MNHEY, CDR2 SVGAGI. The CDR3 loop spans 16 amino acids.

On this clone: At one of its ends the junction is not consistent with the germline gene, which may arise from a read error. This rearrangement joins TRBV5-1 to TRBJ1-2; D remains unclear. The CDR3 extends over 12 amino acids. Germline V CDR1 and CDR2: SGHRS, YFSETQ. CDR3 coding DNA: TGCGCCAGCAGCTTGGCGGGTCACGGCTACCCCTTC. Protein product: CASSLAGHGYPF.

V and J are TRBV4-2 and TRBJ2-5; the match to TRBD1 covers 8 bases. The J segment lost 5 bases and the V segment lost 1 base, leaving 9 bases of the junction unmatched. This CDR3 comprises 16 residues. Germline V gene sequence: CDR1 LGHNA, CDR2 YNFKEQ. CDR3 loop: CASSQGRTGRVETQYF. Written as DNA, the CDR3 is TGTGCCAGCAGCCAAGGGCGGACAGGGAGAGTCGAGACCCAGTACTTC.

This chain connects TRBV6-5 to TRBJ1-1; TRBD1 aligns across 8 bases. Germline CDR1 is MNHEY and CDR2 is SVGAGI. V trimming: 2 bases; J trimming: 6 bases; junction bases outside the gene matches: 5. The CDR3 is 14 residues long. The CDR3 reads CASSYATGVAEAFF. The CDR3 coding sequence is TGTGCCAGCAGTTACGCGACAGGGGTCGCTGAAGCTTTCTTT.

The V call is TRBV14, the J call TRBJ2-5; D perhaps matches TRBD2 (5 bases). From germline, CDR1 is SGHDN and CDR2 FVKESK. V gave up 0 bases and J gave up 5 bases, with 13 bases separating them. This CDR3 has 15 amino acids. CDR3 in amino acids: CASSQDYGLAETQYF. CDR3 in DNA: TGTGCCAGCAGCCAAGATTACGGGCTAGCTGAGACCCAGTACTTC.

This chain uses TRBV6-6 with TRBJ1-2; unclear D gene. The CDR3 spans 13 residues. V lost 0 bases, J lost 6 bases, and 8 bases lay in between. In germline, CDR1 is MNHNY, CDR2 SVGAGI (reference sequence). The CDR3 DNA reads as TGTGCCAGCAGTTACTCAGCGACGGATGGCTACACCTTC. It specifies CASSYSATDGYTF.

The chain carries TRBV28 and TRBJ2-7, with 8 bases fitting TRBD2. The ends lost 2 bases at V and 12 bases at J; junction bases unmatched: 3. This CDR3 region has 11 residues. Per the germline V gene, CDR1 is MDHEN and CDR2 is SYDVKM. CDR3 coding DNA: TGTGCCAGCAGTTTAAGCGGGAGTGTGTACTTC. Translation: CASSLSGSVYF.

This clone appeared a few times. The chain carries TRBV30 and TRBJ2-1; TRBD2 is a possible D gene (5 bases). This CDR3 contains 11 residues. CDR1 is GTSNPN, CDR2 SVGIG, per germline (reference sequence). The V and J ends lost 3 bases and 8 bases respectively, with 8 bases between them. The CDR3 is CAWREGDEQFF. CDR3 sequence (DNA): TGTGCCTGGAGAGAGGGAGATGAGCAGTTCTTC.